The present T cell receptor (beta chain) was sequenced within a study of cytomegalovirus exposure and HLA in healthy donors. Study-level findings and limits: Later analysis associated a missense DCLRE1C variant with TCR beta V- and J-gene trimming. Earlier analysis looked at TCR beta V segments, and most were productive about 90% or about 30% of the time.

The CDR3 consists of 14 residues. In germline, CDR1 is SGHKS, CDR2 YYEKEE (reference sequence). Trimming stripped 5 bases from V and 6 bases from J, with 14 bases between. 60 Vbeta and 13 Jbeta primers were used in PCR. Sequenced by immunoSEQ multiplex PCR; TCRdb stores in-frame clones only, minus some. The repertoire holds around 150,000 clones, about three fifths seen once, with 6% to 8.5% in the top ten. This clone was seen a few times. No antigen is known for it. The TCR sequence derives from a woman aged 60-75 years in good health and CMV-seropositive. The sequenced material came from PBMCs. V and J are TRBV5-5 and TRBJ2-2; D is possibly TRBD2 (5 bases). The CDR3 spells CASSSTWEPGELFF. The CDR3 nucleotides are TGTGCCAGCAGTTCCACTTGGGAGCCCGGGGAGCTGTTTTTT. Based on the CDR3 plus reference TRBV5-5 and TRBJ2-2, the full variable domain is DAGVTQSPTHLIKTRGQQVTLRCSPISGHKSVSWYQQVLGQGPQFIFQYYEKEERGRGNFPDRFSARQFPNYSSELNVNALLLGDSALYLCASSSTWEPGELFFGEGSRLTVL.